A single sample gave rise to the 4 T cell receptor beta chains below, sequenced in a study of CXCR3-negative and CXCR3-positive naive CD8 T cells. The study made its TRB cDNA libraries by 5' RACE, adding UMI labels. TCRdb reprocessed the 5' RACE reads and stores each CDR3 protein as one record, lacking DNA. This sample's table has 40,000 to 45,000 distinct CDR3 sequences. The sample was memory CD8+ T cells from blood. The receptors stem from a human donor in good health. Some clones in this sample may be carry-over from other donors' samples.

The chain joins TRBV15 to TRBJ2-7; the D call of TRBD2 rests on TCRdb alone, since no DNA is present to check it. The CDR3 contains 14 residues. Germline assignment: CDR1 LNHNV and CDR2 YYDKDF (reference sequence). CDR3 region: CATSREREGGEQYF. Based on the CDR3 plus reference TRBV15 and TRBJ2-7, the full variable domain is DAMVIQNPRYQVTQFGKPVTLSCSQTLNHNVMYWYQQKSSQAPKLLFHYYDKDFNNEADTPDNFQSRRPNTSFCFLDIRSPGLGDTAMYLCATSREREGGEQYFGPGTRLTVT.

V gene TRBV6-1 combines with J gene TRBJ1-1. The CDR3 is 14 residues long. Looked up from germline, CDR1 is MNHNS and CDR2 is SASEGT. CDR3 in amino acids: CASSELGDNTEAFF.

The chain carries TRBV27 and TRBJ1-2; TCRdb lists TRBD1, though no DNA is available to test this call. This CDR3 has 14 residues. Per germline, CDR1 MNHEY and CDR2 SMNVEV (reference sequence). CDR3 loop: CASSFSPQGLGYTF.

CDR3 loop: CASSQSEVAGLNEQFF. J is TRBJ2-1 and V is TRBV14; absent DNA, TCRdb's TRBD2 call cannot be checked. CDR3 length: 16 residues. Germline CDR1 reads SGHDN; CDR2 reads FVKESK. The variable domain in full, completed from reference TRBV14 and TRBJ2-1, reads EAGVTQFPSHSVIEKGQTVTLRCDPISGHDNLYWYRRVMGKEIKFLLHFVKESKQDESGMPNNRFLAERTGGTYSTLKVQPAELEDSGVYFCASSQSEVAGLNEQFFGPGTRLTVL.